This T cell receptor beta chain appears in the sequencing data of a study of cytomegalovirus exposure and HLA in healthy donors. This CDR3 is built from 13 residues. Germline V gene sequence: CDR1 MNHEY, CDR2 SVGAGI. V was cut by 6 bases and J by 4 bases, with 10 bases left in between. Findings and limits, study-wide: The productive fraction for most TCR beta V segments was about 90% or about 30% in an earlier analysis.

13 Jbeta primers and 60 Vbeta primers were used for the PCR. Repertoires were generated with immunoSEQ multiplex PCR, while TCRdb's copy carries only in-frame clones and drops some. The repertoire includes 200,000 to 250,000 clones, roughly 85% of them detected once, and 1.5% to 2% sits in the top ten. There are a few counts of this clone. Its specificity is unknown. The same CDR3 can be traced to other DNA sequences in this sample. The chain employs TRBV6-5 and TRBJ1-3, with D perhaps TRBD1 (5 bases). Sequences were obtained from PBMCs. This receptor was obtained from a man aged 18 to 35 in good health and CMV-seronegative. The CDR3 coding sequence is TGTGCCAGCAGAGGGGTAGACGGAAACACCATATATTTT. This translates into CASRGVDGNTIYF.